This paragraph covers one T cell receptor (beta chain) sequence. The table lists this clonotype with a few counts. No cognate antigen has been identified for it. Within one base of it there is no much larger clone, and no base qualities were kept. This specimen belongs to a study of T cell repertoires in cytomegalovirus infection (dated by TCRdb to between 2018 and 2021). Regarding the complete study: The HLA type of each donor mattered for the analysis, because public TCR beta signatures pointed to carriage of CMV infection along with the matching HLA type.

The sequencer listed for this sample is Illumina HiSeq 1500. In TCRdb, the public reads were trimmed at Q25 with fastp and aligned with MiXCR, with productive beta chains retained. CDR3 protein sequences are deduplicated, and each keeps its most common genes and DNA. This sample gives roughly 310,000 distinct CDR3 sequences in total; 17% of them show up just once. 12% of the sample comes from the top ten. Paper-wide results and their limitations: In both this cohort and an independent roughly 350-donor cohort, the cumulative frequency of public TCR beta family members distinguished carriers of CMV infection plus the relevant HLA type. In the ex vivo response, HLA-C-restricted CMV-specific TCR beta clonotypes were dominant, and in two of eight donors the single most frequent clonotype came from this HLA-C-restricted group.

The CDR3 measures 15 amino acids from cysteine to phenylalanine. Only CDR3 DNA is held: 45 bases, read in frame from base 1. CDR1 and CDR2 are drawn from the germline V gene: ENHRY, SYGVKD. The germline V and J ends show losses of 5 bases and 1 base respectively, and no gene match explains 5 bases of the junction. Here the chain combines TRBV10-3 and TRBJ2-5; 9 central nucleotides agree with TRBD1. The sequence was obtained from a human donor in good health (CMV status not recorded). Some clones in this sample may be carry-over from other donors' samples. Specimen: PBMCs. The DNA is TGTGCCATCAGTCCGACAGGGGGGGTCCAAGAGACCCAGTACTTC. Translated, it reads CAISPTGGVQETQYF.